What follows are 15 T cell receptor beta chains derived from one specimen sequenced in a study of graft-versus-host responses after intestinal transplantation. These receptors lack a known antigen. Profiling relied on immunoSEQ multiplex PCR, and the TCRdb table lists in-frame clones only, not all of them. The profile covers around 71,000 clones, with roughly 94% appearing a single time and around 0.57% taken by the ten largest. The sample in question was unstimulated CD8+ T cells sorted from spleen or lymph node cells, obtained before intestinal transplant. Receptors originate from a human donor who received an intestinal transplant.

As for this clone: Other DNA sequences in the same sample also yield this CDR3. This chain connects TRBV15 to TRBJ2-3; TRBD2 agrees at 12 bases. The CDR3 spans 15 residues. Looked up from germline, CDR1 is LNHNV and CDR2 is YYDKDF (reference sequence). The junction had 4 bases not matched to a gene; V was cut back by 3 bases and J by 6 bases. The CDR3 loop reads CATSRLAGGPDTQYF. Here the CDR3 DNA reads TGTGCCACCAGCAGGCTAGCGGGAGGGCCGGATACGCAGTATTTT.

The rearrangement links TRBV28 to TRBJ1-1; weak D call: TRBD1 (5 bases). Deletions cut 2 bases from V and 0 bases from J, with 7 bases between. Germline V gene lookup returns CDR1 MDHEN and CDR2 SYDVKM. The CDR3 runs 14 residues. Written as DNA, the CDR3 is TGTGCCAGCAGTTTAAGCAGGGTGAACACTGAAGCTTTCTTT. Its protein product is CASSLSRVNTEAFF. Filled out from reference TRBV28 and TRBJ1-1, the complete variable domain reads DVKVTQSSRYLVKRTGEKVFLECVQDMDHENMFWYRQDPGLGLRLIYFSYDVKMKEKGDIPEGYSVSREKKERFSLILESASTNQTSMYLCASSLSRVNTEAFFGQGTRLTVV.

The chain combines TRBV7-6 with TRBJ2-3; perhaps TRBD2 as D (6 bases). Germline CDR1 reads SGHVS; CDR2 reads FNYEAQ. The ends were cut back, 1 base at V and 0 bases at J, with 14 bases in the middle. The CDR3 sequence is 17 residues long. The CDR3 nucleotides read TGTGCCAGCAGCTTAGAGCCTGCGGGATCTAGCACAGATACGCAGTATTTT. Residues: CASSLEPAGSSTDTQYF. The full variable domain, its missing parts supplied by reference TRBV7-6 and TRBJ2-3, is GAGVSQSPRYKVTKRGQDVALRCDPISGHVSLYWYRQALGQGPEFLTYFNYEAQQDKSGLPNDRFSAERPEGSISTLTIQRTEQRDSAMYRCASSLEPAGSSTDTQYFGPGTRLTVL.

V usage is TRBV11-2 and J usage is TRBJ2-7; tentative D call: TRBD2 (6 bases). V was cut by 3 bases and J by 6 bases, with 12 bases left in between. The CDR3 spans 13 residues. The germline gives CDR1 SGHAT, CDR2 FQNNGV. Here the CDR3 DNA reads TGTGCCAGCAGCTTCTCTCGGGGGTTCGAGCAGTACTTC. Protein sequence: CASSFSRGFEQYF.

This clone was observed once. The chain joins TRBV9 to TRBJ1-1; 9 bases are shared with TRBD1. CDR1 SGDLS and CDR2 YYNGEE come from the germline V gene. The CDR3 consists of 14 residues. The trim removed 2 bases at V and 1 base at J, leaving 0 bases unmatched. The CDR3 region is CASSVGQGNTEAFF. CDR3 DNA sequence: TGTGCCAGCAGCGTGGGACAGGGGAACACTGAAGCTTTCTTT.

The chain has TRBV28 and TRBJ1-6; D not certain. Germline V gives CDR1 MDHEN, CDR2 SYDVKM. The CDR3 runs 16 residues. The V and J ends lost 5 bases and 7 bases respectively, with 18 bases between them. As DNA, the CDR3 is TGTGCCAGCAGTCCTGCAGGATCGGGTGGAAATTCACCCCTCCACTTT. Translated, it gives CASSPAGSGGNSPLHF.

This rearrangement joins TRBV6-5 to TRBJ2-1; 9 nucleotides line up with TRBD2. Per germline, CDR1 MNHEY and CDR2 SVGAGI. The CDR3 totals 13 residues. The V gene end was trimmed by 11 bases and the J gene end by 7 bases; junction bases not matched to a gene: 9. CDR3 region: CAHSSGRHNEQFF. In DNA form, the CDR3 reads TGTGCCCATAGCAGCGGGAGGCATAATGAGCAGTTCTTC.

The genes are TRBV27 and TRBJ2-1; possibly TRBD1 for D (7 bases). CDR3 size: 13 residues. CDR1 and CDR2 from the germline V gene are MNHEY and SMNVEV (reference sequence). With 11 bases removed from V and 14 bases from J, the gap between germline ends came to 25 bases. The CDR3 loop is CASGGGDRAWEFF. CDR3 sequence (DNA): TGTGCCTCCGGAGGGGGTGACAGGGCATGGGAGTTCTTC.

The chain uses TRBV7-9 and TRBJ2-7, with a possible D match to TRBD1 (6 bases). Germline V gene lookup returns CDR1 SEHNR and CDR2 FQNEAQ (reference sequence). Trimming shortened V by 5 bases and J by 7 bases, and 21 bases separated the two germline ends. The CDR3 is 15 amino acids. The CDR3 spells CASSHAGTLSLEQYF. The CDR3 nucleotides read TGTGCCAGCAGCCACGCCGGGACACTTTCGCTTGAGCAGTACTTC.

V usage is TRBV27 and J usage is TRBJ2-1; 14 bases agree with TRBD2. CDR1 MNHEY and CDR2 SMNVEV come from the germline V gene (reference sequence). The CDR3 loop spans 18 amino acids. Losses at the gene ends were 2 bases for V and 3 bases for J; bases not matched to a gene: 6. In nucleotides, the CDR3 is TGTGCCAGCAGTTTACCCGGGACTAGCGGGAGTTTCTACAATGAGCAGTTCTTC. Its translation: CASSLPGTSGSFYNEQFF.

The J gene is TRBJ1-2, the V gene TRBV19, with 10 bases that match TRBD1. V was pared by 5 bases and J by 7 bases, with 7 bases of the junction left unmatched. The CDR3 spans 14 residues. CDR1 LNHDA and CDR2 SQIVND come from the germline V gene (reference sequence). The CDR3 region is CASSLRDRGGGYTF. The CDR3 coding sequence is TGTGCCAGTAGTCTAAGGGACAGGGGTGGTGGCTACACCTTC.

The chain couples TRBV4-2 to TRBJ2-1; 7 bases are shared with TRBD2. There are 20 residues in the CDR3. Germline-derived CDR1 and CDR2 are LGHNA and YNFKEQ. J was trimmed by 2 bases and V by 0 bases; bases with no gene match: 16. CDR3: CASSQDLRDTVAGPYNEQFF. The CDR3 DNA reads as TGTGCCAGCAGCCAAGATCTAAGGGATACGGTAGCGGGCCCCTACAATGAGCAGTTCTTC.

The V gene is TRBV11-2, the J gene TRBJ2-7; 9 nucleotides align to TRBD2. The germline V gene encodes CDR1 SGHAT and CDR2 FQNNGV. V was clipped by 5 bases and J by 4 bases; unmatched bases: 15. This CDR3 has 17 amino acids. This CDR3 reads CASSLGGWREGQYEQYF. CDR3 coding DNA: TGTGCCAGCAGCCTGGGGGGTTGGCGGGAGGGCCAATACGAGCAGTACTTC.

The rearrangement links TRBV25-1 to TRBJ1-3, with TRBD1 matching over 7 bases. Germline V CDR1 and CDR2: MGHDK, SYGVNS. The ends lost 4 bases at V and 3 bases at J; junction bases unmatched: 3. This CDR3 is built from 14 residues. CDR3 amino acids: CASSGDRVGNTIYF. CDR3 in DNA: TGTGCCAGCAGTGGCGACAGGGTTGGAAACACCATATATTTT.

The chain employs TRBV27 and TRBJ2-7; a weak D match, TRBD2 (5 bases). CDR1 is MNHEY, CDR2 SMNVEV, per germline (reference sequence). V was cut by 4 bases and J by 0 bases, with 10 bases left in between. This CDR3 has 14 residues. Written as DNA, the CDR3 is TGTGCCAGCAGTTCAAAGGCGGGCTCCTACGAGCAGTACTTC. Amino acids: CASSSKAGSYEQYF.